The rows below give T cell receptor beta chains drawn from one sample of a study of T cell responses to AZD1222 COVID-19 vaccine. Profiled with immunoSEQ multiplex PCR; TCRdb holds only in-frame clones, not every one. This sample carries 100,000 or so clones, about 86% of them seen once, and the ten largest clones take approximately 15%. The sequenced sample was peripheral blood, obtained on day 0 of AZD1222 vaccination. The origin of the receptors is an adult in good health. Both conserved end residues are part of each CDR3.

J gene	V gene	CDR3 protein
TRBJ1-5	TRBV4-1	CASSRQDNQPQHF
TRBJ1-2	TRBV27	CASSWDRVGYTF
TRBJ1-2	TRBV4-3	CASSSAVGAGGYTF
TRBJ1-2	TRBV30	CAWSVWGGPGGYTF
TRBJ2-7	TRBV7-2	CASSPGVAAGGYEQYF
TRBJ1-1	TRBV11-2	CASSTSQGQAFF
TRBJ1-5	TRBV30	CAWSMGFQPQHF
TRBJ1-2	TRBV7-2	CASSSSGASNYGYTF
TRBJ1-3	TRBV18	CASSPLGEPGNTIYF
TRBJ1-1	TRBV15	CATSRGRLSTEAFF
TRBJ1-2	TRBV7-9	CASSLAGQVNGYTF
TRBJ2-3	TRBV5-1	CASSLNAGVTDTQYF
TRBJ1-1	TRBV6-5	CASSYSMGVGGTEAFF
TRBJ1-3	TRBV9	CASSVAVPSSGNTIYF
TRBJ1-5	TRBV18	CASSPESSSNQPQHF
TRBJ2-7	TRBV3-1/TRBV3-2	CASSQGYEQYF
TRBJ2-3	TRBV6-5	CASSPRQLADTQYF
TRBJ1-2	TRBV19	CASRTQGEYYGYTF
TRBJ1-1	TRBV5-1	CASSLGWGARGTEAFF
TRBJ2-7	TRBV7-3	CASSLSGGTYEQYF
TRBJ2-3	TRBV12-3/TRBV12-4	CASKISGYTQYF
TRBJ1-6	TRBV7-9	CASSSQGVSPLHF
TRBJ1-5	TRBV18	CASSQLQGVNQPQHF
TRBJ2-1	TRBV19	CASSRDSYYSYNEQFF
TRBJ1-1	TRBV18	CASSPPKAVAGAFF
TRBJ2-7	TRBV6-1	CASSERSGWGDIYEQYF
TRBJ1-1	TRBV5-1	CASSLTGRSSNTEAFF
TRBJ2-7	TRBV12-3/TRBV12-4	CASSDDLKQYF
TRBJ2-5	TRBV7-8	CASSFLAGGAEETQYF
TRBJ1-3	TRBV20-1	CSASNPGTGNTIYF
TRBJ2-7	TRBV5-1	CASSSRSSGGSSYEQYF
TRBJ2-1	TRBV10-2	CASSPQVAGGNNEQFF
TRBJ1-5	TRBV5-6	CASSFRTGGNQPQHF
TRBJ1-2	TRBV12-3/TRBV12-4	CASSRGTNYGYTF
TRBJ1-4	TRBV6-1	CASSELEGANEKLFF
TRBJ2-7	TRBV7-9	CASSYLSSYEQYF
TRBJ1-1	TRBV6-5	CASSPGAGQPSAFF
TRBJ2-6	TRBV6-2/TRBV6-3	CASSYSRDGAPGANVLTF
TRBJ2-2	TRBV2	CASSEILVRGELFF
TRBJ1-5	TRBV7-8	CASSSSGTGGNQPQHF
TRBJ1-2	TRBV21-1	CASSALRQVAGYTF
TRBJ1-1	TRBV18	CASSPSGAFTGDEAFF
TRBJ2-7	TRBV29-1	CSVAEVRYEQYF
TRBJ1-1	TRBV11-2	CASSQGPQNTEAFF
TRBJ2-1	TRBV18	CASSPNSGISYNEQFF
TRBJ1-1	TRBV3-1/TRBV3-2	CASSLQGSVGTEAFF
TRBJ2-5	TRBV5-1	CASSAGQRQETQYF
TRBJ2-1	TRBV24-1	CATSDKRTGGNEQFF
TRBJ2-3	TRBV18	CASSPLAGGGDTQYF
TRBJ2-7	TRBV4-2	CASSLTVGSYEQYF
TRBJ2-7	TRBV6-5	CASSYDQAHSYEQYF
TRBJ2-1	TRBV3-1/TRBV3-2	CASSQGTSGGSAHNEQFF
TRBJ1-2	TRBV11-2	CASSHYRGQSYGYTF